The 15 T cell receptor beta chains below all came from one sample that was sequenced in a study of CD8 T cells in Susac syndrome. Random hexamers primed reverse transcription of about 0.45 to 1 ug RNA. TCRdb re-called the immunoSEQ multiplex PCR reads with MiXCR, one entry per CDR3 protein. Altogether about 140,000 distinct CDR3 sequences are present, 85% to 95% being singletons, with the ten largest covering about 0.14%. The sequenced sample consisted of CD4+ T cells from PBMCs. All receptors come from a human donor with Susac syndrome.

The chain carries TRBV9 and TRBJ1-1; D possibly corresponds to TRBD1 (5 bases). The V gene lost 5 bases and the J gene lost 9 bases, with 17 bases spanning the gap. Germline lookup yields CDR1 SGDLS and CDR2 YYNGEE. The CDR3 runs 13 residues. CDR3 DNA sequence: TGTGCCAGCAGTACTAGGTCTGGGGGTAAAGCTTTCTTT. The encoded protein is CASSTRSGGKAFF.

This clonotype was counted once. The gene calls are TRBV20-1 and TRBJ1-1; a weak D match, TRBD1 (5 bases). The CDR3 runs 13 residues. V dropped 6 bases and J dropped 4 bases, with 15 bases sitting between them. Germline V gives CDR1 DFQATT, CDR2 SNEGSKA (reference sequence). CDR3 sequence (DNA): TGCAGTGCCGGGGACTGGGGTGCCACTGAAGCTTTCTTT. Translating it yields CSAGDWGATEAFF.

CDR3: CASSSTWVADTQYF. The CDR3 nucleotides read TGTGCCAGCAGTTCAACTTGGGTGGCAGATACGCAGTATTTT. V is TRBV27 and J is TRBJ2-3; D uncertain. CDR1 is MNHEY and CDR2 is SMNVEV in the germline V gene (reference sequence). The length of the CDR3 is 14 residues. V was trimmed by 4 bases and J by 4 bases, leaving 12 bases between them.

The V and J genes are TRBV9 and TRBJ2-2; a possible D gene is TRBD1 (5 bases). CDR3 length: 16 amino acids. Germline V lookup: CDR1 SGDLS, CDR2 YYNGEE. Trimming took off 5 bases at V and 1 base at J, with 15 bases between the two ends. CDR3 coding DNA: TGTGCCAGCAGAAACTGGTTGGGGCAGAACACCGGGGAGCTGTTTTTT. It is translated as CASRNWLGQNTGELFF.

The J gene is TRBJ2-4, the V gene TRBV7-9; weak D call: TRBD1 (5 bases). The CDR3 totals 15 residues. Trimming pared 5 bases from V and 8 bases from J, leaving 19 bases between. Germline lookup yields CDR1 SEHNR and CDR2 FQNEAQ (reference sequence). Here the CDR3 reads CASSPLLGDRDIQYF. As DNA, the CDR3 is TGTGCCAGCAGCCCTCTCTTAGGGGATCGGGACATTCAGTACTTC.

This clonotype was found once. The chain is built from TRBV27 and TRBJ2-1, with TRBD1 identical over 11 bases. Unmatched junction bases numbered 10, after V lost 8 bases and J lost 4 bases. Germline CDR1 is MNHEY and CDR2 is SMNVEV (reference sequence). The CDR3 sequence is 16 residues long. CDR3: CASVRRTGGLYNEQFF. In DNA form, the CDR3 reads TGTGCCAGCGTGCGGAGGACAGGGGGCTTGTACAATGAGCAGTTCTTC.

The V gene is TRBV28, the J gene TRBJ1-1; the D is unclear. V was clipped by 0 bases and J by 2 bases, with 10 bases between them. The germline CDR1 and CDR2 sequences are MDHEN and SYDVKM. CDR3 length: 15 amino acids. This CDR3 is CASSLWQVQNTEAFF. The CDR3 DNA is TGTGCCAGCAGTTTATGGCAGGTGCAAAACACTGAAGCTTTCTTT.

V usage is TRBV27 and J usage is TRBJ2-5; no definite D call. In germline, CDR1 is MNHEY, CDR2 SMNVEV (reference sequence). The CDR3 is made up of 13 amino acids. Trimming took 7 bases from V and 2 from J, leaving 11 bases between them. In DNA, the CDR3 is TGTGCCAGCAATGGCCCTTTGCAAGAGACCCAGTACTTC. Translation gives CASNGPLQETQYF.

The chain uses TRBV18 and TRBJ1-2; D might be TRBD1 (5 bases). Germline values: CDR1 KGHSH, CDR2 LQKENI. The CDR3 covers 15 residues. The ends were cut back, 3 bases at V and 2 bases at J, with 13 bases in the middle. The CDR3 spells CASSPGGTANYGYTF. The CDR3 region has the DNA TGTGCCAGCTCACCGGGAGGGACGGCCAACTATGGCTACACCTTC. Drawing the rest from reference TRBV18 and TRBJ1-2, the complete variable domain is NAGVMQNPRHLVRRRGQEARLRCSPMKGHSHVYWYRQLPEEGLKFMVYLQKENIIDESGMPKERFSAEFPKEGPSILRIQQVVRGDSAAYFCASSPGGTANYGYTFGSGTRLTVV.

The chain joins TRBV11-1 to TRBJ2-7; D might be TRBD2 (5 bases). This CDR3 is 16 amino acids long. Germline V lookup: CDR1 SGHAT, CDR2 FQDESV (reference sequence). The V and J ends lost 5 bases and 0 bases respectively, with 17 bases between them. The DNA for the CDR3 is TGTGCCAGCAGCCCATCCTTCAGCGGTTCCTCCTACGAGCAGTACTTC. Its translation: CASSPSFSGSSYEQYF.

This chain joins TRBV20-1 and TRBJ2-3, with 10 bases that match TRBD1. The V and J ends lost 5 bases and 2 bases, in that order; junction bases with no gene match: 4. Germline V gene sequence: CDR1 DFQATT, CDR2 SNEGSKA (reference sequence). The CDR3 spans 14 residues. CDR3 sequence reads: CSAGTGANTDTQYF. The CDR3 DNA sequence: TGCAGTGCTGGGACAGGGGCCAACACAGATACGCAGTATTTT.

J is TRBJ1-1 and V is TRBV29-1; D gene ambiguous. V lost 0 bases to trimming and J lost 6 bases, with 5 bases between them. Germline CDR1 is SQVTM and CDR2 is ANQGSEA. This CDR3 has 11 amino acids. CDR3 loop: CSVEDVPEAFF. As DNA, the CDR3 is TGCAGCGTTGAAGATGTTCCTGAAGCTTTCTTT.

The gene calls are TRBV20-1 and TRBJ1-5; tentatively, D is TRBD1 (5 bases). V was clipped by 6 bases and J by 0 bases, with 12 bases between them. This CDR3 is 14 amino acids long. Germline CDR1 reads DFQATT; CDR2 reads SNEGSKA (reference sequence). The CDR3 reads CSALGLDSNQPQHF. The CDR3 DNA is TGCAGTGCCCTGGGACTGGATAGCAATCAGCCCCAGCATTTT.

The gene calls are TRBV20-1 and TRBJ1-2; D uncertain. The V gene's germline CDR1 is DFQATT and CDR2 SNEGSKA (reference sequence). CDR3 length: 14 residues. Trimming took 3 bases from V and 1 from J, leaving 12 bases between them. The CDR3 loop is CSASADPNNYGYTF. CDR3 nucleotide sequence: TGCAGTGCTAGCGCAGACCCGAATAACTATGGCTACACCTTC.

V and J are TRBV12-3 or TRBV12-4 and TRBJ2-7, with 13 bases aligning to TRBD2. The CDR3 has 15 amino acids. The J segment lost 2 bases and the V segment lost 5 bases, leaving 3 bases of the junction unmatched. The chain's CDR3 is CASSTTSGRAYEQYF. As DNA, the CDR3 is TGTGCCAGCAGTACCACTAGCGGGAGGGCCTACGAGCAGTACTTC.